The 6 T cell receptor beta chains below come from one sample, sequenced in a study of post-analysis software for immune sequencing data. Study-wide findings and caveats: With TRBV5-6, TRBV5-1 and TRBV20-1 included, about five TRBV segments were more frequent in patients than in controls.

The TCR beta cDNA libraries carried unique molecular identifiers. TCRdb re-derived calls from the PCR reads in MiXCR, one entry per CDR3 protein. In the table there are some 690,000 distinct CDR3 sequences, roughly 30% of which are singletons. Antigen specificity for these receptors is unknown. Sequenced sample: blood. The receptors here all came from a girl between 10 and 17 years old with multiple sclerosis.

J is TRBJ1-1 and V is TRBV6-1; TRBD1 agrees at 7 bases. After removal of 6 bases from V and 3 bases from J, the junction contained 1 base not matched to a gene. Germline CDR1 MNHNS, CDR2 SASEGT. The CDR3 is 12 residues long. The CDR3 coding sequence is TGTGCCAGCAGACAGGGGTACACTGAAGCTTTCTTT. This translates into CASRQGYTEAFF.

This clonotype was observed a handful of times. The rearrangement links TRBV29-1 to TRBJ2-1; D is ambiguous. Trimming shortened V by 0 bases and J by 4 bases, and 13 bases separated the two germline ends. The CDR3 runs to 15 residues. From germline, CDR1 is SQVTM and CDR2 ANQGSEA. The CDR3 DNA sequence: TGCAGCGTTGAAGATCGAACAAGGAATTACAATGAGCAGTTCTTC. Its translation is CSVEDRTRNYNEQFF.

This clonotype was counted only a few times. The V and J genes are TRBV6-5 and TRBJ1-6; 7 nucleotides line up with TRBD1. V dropped 6 bases and J dropped 0; count of bases not matched to a gene: 2. This CDR3 spans 15 amino acids. Germline CDR1 and CDR2: MNHEY and SVGAGI. CDR3 DNA: TGTGCCAGCAGATGGGACAGCTCCTATAATTCACCCCTCCACTTT. The encoded protein is CASRWDSSYNSPLHF.

This clonotype was recorded at least ten times. The CDR3 coding sequence is TGTGCCAGCAGCTTAGGGTGGTCCGACCTAAACAAAGACACAAATGACGTGCAGTTCTTC. Translated, it gives CASSLGWSDLNKDTNDVQFF. V gene TRBV7-6 combines with J gene TRBJ2-1; D ambiguous. The V gene lost 1 base and the J gene lost 12 bases, with 34 bases spanning the gap. CDR3 length equals 20 residues. CDR1 and CDR2 (germline): SGHVS, FNYEAQ. Drawing the rest from reference TRBV7-6 and TRBJ2-1, the complete variable domain is GAGVSQSPRYKVTKRGQDVALRCDPISGHVSLYWYRQALGQGPEFLTYFNYEAQQDKSGLPNDRFSAERPEGSISTLTIQRTEQRDSAMYRCASSLGWSDLNKDTNDVQFFGPGTRLTVL.

In its sample, this clonotype was seen a few times. The rearrangement links TRBV3-1 to TRBJ2-1; D is uncertain. Looked up from germline, CDR1 is LGHDT and CDR2 is YNNKEL (reference sequence). The CDR3 spans 13 residues. Trimming cost V 3 bases and J 8 bases, with 11 bases left between them. CDR3: CASSHSYWDEQFF. Here the CDR3 DNA reads TGTGCCAGCAGCCATTCCTATTGGGATGAGCAGTTCTTC.

A few counts support this clonotype. The V gene is TRBV28, the J gene TRBJ1-5; the D gene is possibly TRBD1 (6 bases). The germline V gene encodes CDR1 MDHEN and CDR2 SYDVKM. The CDR3 runs 14 residues. V lost 5 bases to trimming and J lost 5 bases, with 13 bases between them. The CDR3 region is CASSPGAVDQPQHF. In DNA form, the CDR3 reads TGTGCCAGCAGTCCGGGGGCCGTGGATCAGCCCCAGCATTTT.